The 25 T cell receptor beta chains reported below all come from one sample, sequenced in a study of blood T cell repertoires in COVID-19. The data were produced by immunoSEQ multiplex PCR, yet TCRdb's version contains in-frame clones alone and is incomplete. This table holds under 250,000 clones, 70% to 85% found once. The sequencing input was PBMCs or T cells enriched from blood (not recorded which). Source of these receptors: a woman aged 55-69 years who had recovered from COVID-19.

V gene TRBV7-2 combines with J gene TRBJ2-3; the D gene is possibly TRBD2 (7 bases). This CDR3 region has 14 residues. The germline V gene encodes CDR1 SGHTA and CDR2 FQGNSA. V dropped 3 bases and J dropped 3 bases, with 10 bases sitting between them. The CDR3 here is CASSLGGPTDTQYF. The CDR3 region has the DNA TGTGCCAGCAGCTTGGGGGGGCCAACAGATACGCAGTATTTT.

J is TRBJ2-1 and V is TRBV10-3; 12 positions agree with TRBD2. V shed 6 bases and J 7 bases; nucleotides not matched to a gene: 10. CDR3 length: 16 amino acids. Germline V gene data show CDR1 as ENHRY and CDR2 as SYGVKD. The chain's CDR3 is CAISPLTSGSSNEQFF. The CDR3 DNA reads TGTGCCATCAGCCCCCTGACTAGCGGGAGTAGTAATGAGCAGTTCTTC.

This clone was found a few times. V usage is TRBV7-9 and J usage is TRBJ2-7, with 11 positions matching TRBD1. This CDR3 contains 17 residues. The V gene's germline CDR1 is SEHNR and CDR2 FQNEAQ (reference sequence). V was clipped by 0 bases and J by 2 bases; unmatched bases: 6. The chain's CDR3 is CASSLAPGQGEAYEQYF. As DNA, the CDR3 is TGTGCCAGCAGCTTAGCCCCGGGACAGGGGGAAGCCTACGAGCAGTACTTC.

CDR3 sequence: CASSFGAGLADTQYF. CDR3 coding DNA: TGTGCCAGCAGTTTCGGAGCGGGGTTGGCAGATACGCAGTATTTT. The chain carries TRBV6-5 and TRBJ2-3; 7 bases fit TRBD2. CDR1 and CDR2 from the germline V gene are MNHEY and SVGAGI. This CDR3 has 15 amino acids. Trimming took 4 bases from V and 4 from J; bases not matched to a gene: 8.

On this clone: Different DNA sequences within this sample yield the same CDR3. The V and J genes are TRBV2 and TRBJ2-6; D is undetermined. The V gene lost 3 bases and the J gene lost 0 bases, with 9 bases spanning the gap. The length of the CDR3 is 16 residues. In germline, CDR1 is SNHLY, CDR2 FYNNEI. As DNA, the CDR3 is TGTGCCAGCAGTGAGAGGAGATCCTCTGGGGCCAACGTCCTGACTTTC. Protein sequence: CASSERRSSGANVLTF.

The V and J genes are TRBV6-5 and TRBJ2-7, with 14 bases identical to TRBD2. The CDR3 covers 15 residues. Germline CDR1 reads MNHEY; CDR2 reads SVGAGI. After removal of 0 bases from V and 5 bases from J, the junction contained 0 bases not matched to a gene. CDR3: CASSYSGLAGDEQYF. In nucleotides, the CDR3 is TGTGCCAGCAGTTACTCGGGACTAGCGGGAGACGAGCAGTACTTC.

This rearrangement joins TRBV10-2 to TRBJ1-6; D remains unclear. The length of the CDR3 is 12 residues. Germline CDR1 and CDR2: WSHSY and SAAADI. V lost 2 bases and J 10 bases, leaving 6 bases between the germline ends. CDR3 protein: CASSEPSSPLHF. CDR3 in DNA: TGCGCCAGCAGTGAGCCATCATCACCCCTCCACTTT.

CDR3 coding DNA: TGTGCCACCGGACCGGGACTAGCAACCTACGAGCAGTACTTC. Its protein product is CATGPGLATYEQYF. This sequence joins TRBV10-3 and TRBJ2-7, with 9 bases aligning to TRBD2. The V gene's germline CDR1 is ENHRY and CDR2 SYGVKD. This CDR3 has 14 residues. Trimming took 10 bases from V and 2 from J; bases not matched to a gene: 9.

This clone was seen once. The CDR3 coding sequence is TGTGCCAGTCGACACCGGGACAGGGATGATCAGCCCCAGCATTTT. It yields the protein CASRHRDRDDQPQHF. This chain connects TRBV19 to TRBJ1-5; 9 nucleotides line up with TRBD1. The CDR3 has 15 residues. V shed 8 bases, J shed 5 bases, and the junction held 10 bases outside the gene matches. Germline-derived CDR1 and CDR2 are LNHDA and SQIVND (reference sequence).

The chain combines TRBV15 with TRBJ1-5, with D possibly matching TRBD1 (6 bases). Trimming stripped 8 bases from V and 4 bases from J, with 15 bases between. The CDR3 has 14 residues. The germline gives CDR1 LNHNV, CDR2 YYDKDF (reference sequence). In nucleotides, the CDR3 is TGTGCCACCGGGACATTTTATGGGAATCAGCCCCAGCATTTT. As protein: CATGTFYGNQPQHF. Full variable domain (outside the CDR3, taken from reference TRBV15 and TRBJ1-5): DAMVIQNPRYQVTQFGKPVTLSCSQTLNHNVMYWYQQKSSQAPKLLFHYYDKDFNNEADTPDNFQSRRPNTSFCFLDIRSPGLGDTAMYLCATGTFYGNQPQHFGDGTRLSIL.

The chain is built from TRBV7-8 and TRBJ1-1, with D possibly matching TRBD1 (5 bases). Trimming took off 1 base at V and 0 bases at J, with 12 bases between the two ends. From germline, CDR1 is SGHVS and CDR2 FQNEAQ. The CDR3 runs 16 residues. CDR3 sequence (DNA): TGTGCCAGCAGCTTAGGGTCAGGGATTCTGAACACTGAAGCTTTCTTT. Translation: CASSLGSGILNTEAFF.

The chain combines TRBV5-4 with TRBJ1-1, with TRBD1 matching over 8 bases. The CDR3 runs 15 residues. Per germline, CDR1 SGHNT and CDR2 YYREEE (reference sequence). Trimming cost V 2 bases and J 4 bases; bases outside gene matches: 7. CDR3 DNA sequence: TGTGCCAGCAGCTTCCGGACAGGGAGGGCCACTGAAGCTTTCTTT. It translates to CASSFRTGRATEAFF.

The chain combines TRBV19 with TRBJ1-2, with a weak D call TRBD1 (6 bases). The germline gives CDR1 LNHDA, CDR2 SQIVND (reference sequence). Trimming took 10 bases from V and 8 from J, leaving 26 bases between them. The CDR3 runs to 15 residues. CDR3 amino acids: CAIKGQGGRIGGYTF. The CDR3 nucleotides read TGTGCCATCAAGGGACAAGGCGGCCGAATAGGGGGCTACACCTTC.

The chain carries TRBV15 and TRBJ2-3; D is ambiguous. Trimming cost V 0 bases and J 1 base, with 8 bases left between them. Germline V CDR1 and CDR2: LNHNV, YYDKDF (reference sequence). The CDR3 is made up of 15 amino acids. CDR3 sequence (DNA): TGTGCCACCAGCAGAGACGGAGCCCGCACAGATACGCAGTATTTT. Translating it yields CATSRDGARTDTQYF.

This clone was seen only once. J is TRBJ2-3 and V is TRBV7-9; the match to TRBD1 covers 8 bases. Germline V lookup: CDR1 SEHNR, CDR2 FQNEAQ (reference sequence). V lost 2 bases to trimming and J lost 3 bases; unmatched junction nucleotides: 4. This CDR3 region has 15 residues. Written as DNA, the CDR3 is TGTGCCAGCAGCTTACAGGGGGCGCTGACAGATACGCAGTATTTT. Translating gives CASSLQGALTDTQYF.

The rearrangement uses TRBV7-2 and TRBJ2-3; 10 nucleotides align to TRBD2. This CDR3 spans 16 amino acids. After removal of 1 base from V and 4 bases from J, the junction contained 5 bases not matched to a gene. Germline values: CDR1 SGHTA, CDR2 FQGNSA. The CDR3 region has the DNA TGTGCCAGCAGCTTAGAGCCTAGCGGGGGCTCAGATACGCAGTATTTT. Translation: CASSLEPSGGSDTQYF.

The genes are TRBV15 and TRBJ2-3, with D unclear. The CDR3 runs 14 residues. Trimming pared 0 bases from V and 3 bases from J, leaving 7 bases between. Germline V gives CDR1 LNHNV, CDR2 YYDKDF (reference sequence). The CDR3 DNA reads as TGTGCCACCAGCAGAGACTCACGGACAGATACGCAGTATTTT. As protein: CATSRDSRTDTQYF.

The chain joins TRBV11-2 to TRBJ1-3, with D tentatively TRBD1 (5 bases). The germline CDR1 and CDR2 sequences are SGHAT and FQNNGV. V was trimmed by 3 bases and J by 1 base, leaving 16 bases between them. This CDR3 has 17 residues. The CDR3 protein is CASSFRVREVSGNTIYF. The CDR3, as DNA: TGTGCCAGCAGCTTTCGGGTCAGGGAAGTTTCTGGAAACACCATATATTTT.

This clone was picked up a small number of times. The same CDR3 arises from other DNA sequences in this sample as well. This rearrangement joins TRBV12-3 or TRBV12-4 to TRBJ1-5; 7 nucleotides agree with TRBD1. This CDR3 has 13 amino acids. V was clipped by 2 bases and J by 7 bases; unmatched bases: 2. The chain's CDR3 is CASSLQGGQPQHF. The CDR3 bases are TGTGCCAGCAGTTTACAGGGGGGACAGCCCCAGCATTTT.

The chain combines TRBV6-2 or TRBV6-3 with TRBJ2-1; D not certain. CDR1 is MNHEY, CDR2 SVGEGT, per germline. V was cut by 6 bases and J by 6 bases, with 12 bases left in between. The CDR3 runs to 13 residues. The CDR3 loop is CASSRAQINEQFF. The CDR3 nucleotides read TGTGCCAGCAGCCGAGCACAGATCAATGAGCAGTTCTTC.

This rearrangement joins TRBV7-8 to TRBJ1-2; 8 positions match TRBD1. The CDR3 runs to 11 residues. Trimming at V came to 5 bases and at J to 7 bases, leaving 0 bases not matched to a gene. Germline CDR1 and CDR2: SGHVS and FQNEAQ. CDR3 nucleotide sequence: TGTGCCAGCAGCCAGGGGGCTGGCTACACCTTC. This encodes CASSQGAGYTF.

The chain employs TRBV30 and TRBJ1-2; TRBD1 aligns across 7 bases. Germline values: CDR1 GTSNPN, CDR2 SVGIG (reference sequence). Trimming took 0 bases from V and 6 from J; bases not matched to a gene: 7. The CDR3 sequence is 14 residues long. For the CDR3, the DNA is TGTGCCTGGAGTGTATCGGGCAGGGGGGATGGCTACACCTTC. Translated, it gives CAWSVSGRGDGYTF.

The V and J genes are TRBV6-5 and TRBJ1-5; perhaps TRBD1 as D (5 bases). This CDR3 contains 13 residues. V was trimmed by 2 bases and J by 9 bases, leaving 11 bases between them. CDR1 and CDR2 from the germline V gene are MNHEY and SVGAGI. The CDR3 DNA sequence: TGTGCCAGCAGTTACCGACGGGGGGGGCCCCAGCATTTT. Protein sequence: CASSYRRGGPQHF.

This chain links TRBV7-2 with TRBJ2-7, with a possible D match to TRBD2 (6 bases). The CDR3 loop spans 16 amino acids. V was trimmed by 1 base and J by 0 bases, leaving 13 bases between them. The V gene's germline CDR1 is SGHTA and CDR2 FQGNSA. The DNA of the CDR3 is TGTGCCAGCAGCTTAGGGACTACACGGAGCTCCTACGAGCAGTACTTC. Amino acid sequence: CASSLGTTRSSYEQYF.

This clone was counted many times. The same CDR3 can be traced to other DNA sequences in this sample. The chain carries TRBV19 and TRBJ2-7, with 7 bases aligning to TRBD1. The CDR3 contains 15 residues. Germline CDR1 is LNHDA and CDR2 is SQIVND (reference sequence). V was pared by 4 bases and J by 0 bases, with 6 bases of the junction left unmatched. The CDR3 protein is CASSTGTVSSYEQYF. The CDR3 coding sequence is TGTGCCAGTAGTACCGGGACAGTAAGCTCCTACGAGCAGTACTTC.